Listed here are 31 T cell receptor beta chains from one sample, sequenced in a study of T cell changes during pregnancy in multiple sclerosis. Sequencing used immunoSEQ multiplex PCR; TCRdb keeps in-frame clones, though not all of them. The profile shows about 40,000 clones, over 80% of them singletons. Here the sequenced sample was peripheral blood, taken in the first trimester of pregnancy. The receptors stem from a female donor in good health, enrolled as a control in a pregnancy study.

The chain carries TRBV7-9 and TRBJ2-7; D is ambiguous. V gave up 4 bases and J gave up 7 bases, with 8 bases separating them. Germline V gives CDR1 SEHNR, CDR2 FQNEAQ (reference sequence). There are 11 residues in the CDR3. The CDR3 DNA reads TGTGCCAGCAGCTCCGGTCGGGAGCAGTACTTC. Its protein product is CASSSGREQYF.

The rearrangement uses TRBV5-5 and TRBJ1-2; D might be TRBD1 (5 bases). Germline V CDR1 and CDR2: SGHKS, YYEKEE (reference sequence). Trimming removed 3 bases from V and 1 base from J, with 16 bases in between. The CDR3 has 16 amino acids. The CDR3 DNA follows: TGTGCCAGCAGCTCGCCGGGGGGTGGCGGTAACTATGGCTACACCTTC. Its protein is CASSSPGGGGNYGYTF. The full variable domain, rest sourced from reference TRBV5-5 and TRBJ1-2, is DAGVTQSPTHLIKTRGQQVTLRCSPISGHKSVSWYQQVLGQGPQFIFQYYEKEERGRGNFPDRFSARQFPNYSSELNVNALLLGDSALYLCASSSPGGGGNYGYTFGSGTRLTVV.

This clone has a single count. The V call is TRBV7-3, the J call TRBJ2-7, with TRBD2 matching over 12 bases. Losses at the gene ends were 4 bases for V and 3 bases for J; bases not matched to a gene: 7. CDR1 is SGHTA and CDR2 is FQGTGA in the germline V gene. CDR3 length: 16 residues. The CDR3 spells CASSSARLAGVYEQYF. The DNA for the CDR3 is TGTGCCAGCAGCTCGGCGAGACTAGCGGGAGTCTACGAGCAGTACTTC. The full variable domain, its missing parts supplied by reference TRBV7-3 and TRBJ2-7, is GAGVSQTPSNKVTEKGKYVELRCDPISGHTALYWYRQSLGQGPEFLIYFQGTGAADDSGLPNDRFFAVRPEGSVSTLKIQRTERGDSAVYLCASSSARLAGVYEQYFGPGTRLTVT.

V and J are TRBV11-2 and TRBJ2-1, with TRBD2 as a possible D gene (6 bases). Germline V gene lookup returns CDR1 SGHAT and CDR2 FQNNGV. The CDR3 is 16 residues long. V lost 1 base and J lost 2, with 12 bases in between. CDR3 bases: TGTGCCAGCAGCTTAGTAGGGACTCAACCCTACAATGAGCAGTTCTTC. This translates into CASSLVGTQPYNEQFF.

The V call is TRBV4-3, the J call TRBJ2-3, with 9 bases matching TRBD2. The V gene's germline CDR1 is LGHNA and CDR2 YSLEER. V gave up 0 bases and J gave up 4 bases; unmatched junction bases: 11. The CDR3 sequence is 18 residues long. CDR3 loop: CASSQEGPSGGGADTQYF. CDR3 bases: TGCGCCAGCAGCCAAGAAGGCCCCTCTGGCGGGGGGGCAGATACGCAGTATTTT.

J is TRBJ2-1 and V is TRBV28, with 11 bases identical to TRBD1. V shed 7 bases and J 5 bases; nucleotides not matched to a gene: 7. This CDR3 is 15 amino acids long. Germline CDR1 reads MDHEN; CDR2 reads SYDVKM. CDR3 residues: CASTSGTGGNNEQFF. As DNA, the CDR3 is TGTGCCAGCACCTCCGGGACAGGGGGTAACAATGAGCAGTTCTTC. Based on the CDR3 plus reference TRBV28 and TRBJ2-1, the full variable domain is DVKVTQSSRYLVKRTGEKVFLECVQDMDHENMFWYRQDPGLGLRLIYFSYDVKMKEKGDIPEGYSVSREKKERFSLILESASTNQTSMYLCASTSGTGGNNEQFFGPGTRLTVL.

This chain links TRBV5-6 with TRBJ2-7, with 12 bases that match TRBD2. CDR3 length: 13 residues. Germline CDR1 and CDR2: SGHDT and YYEEEE. With V trimmed by 7 bases and J by 3 bases, 2 bases remained unmatched. The CDR3 is CASGLAGLYEQYF. CDR3 bases: TGTGCCAGCGGACTAGCGGGACTCTACGAGCAGTACTTC.

The chain is built from TRBV6-4 and TRBJ1-1; D not certain. The CDR3 spans 13 residues. Germline CDR1 and CDR2: MRHNA and SNTAGT. Trimming cost V 5 bases and J 1 base, with 8 bases left between them. The DNA of the CDR3 is TGTGCCAGCAGTCCTACAGCGAACACTGAAGCTTTCTTT. Its protein is CASSPTANTEAFF.

The chain joins TRBV7-3 to TRBJ2-2; 9 bases are shared with TRBD1. With 6 bases clipped from V and 5 bases from J, the junction kept 4 bases outside the gene matches. The CDR3 is 14 amino acids. CDR1 and CDR2 (germline): SGHTA, FQGTGA. CDR3 loop: CASSMTGGTGELFF. The DNA of the CDR3 is TGTGCCAGCAGTATGACAGGGGGTACCGGGGAGCTGTTTTTT.

This chain connects TRBV25-1 to TRBJ1-3; no definite D call. Germline assignment: CDR1 MGHDK and CDR2 SYGVNS. This CDR3 has 14 residues. V was shortened by 9 bases and J by 0 bases, with 12 bases between the two germline ends. The CDR3 region has the DNA TGTGCCAGTACGGGGTCCTCCTCTGGAAACACCATATATTTT. This sequence encodes CASTGSSSGNTIYF. The complete variable domain, with remaining parts taken from reference TRBV25-1 and TRBJ1-3, reads EADIYQTPRYLVIGTGKKITLECSQTMGHDKMYWYQQDPGMELHLIHYSYGVNSTEKGDLSSESTVSRIRTEHFPLTLESARPSHTSQYLCASTGSSSGNTIYFGEGSWLTVV.

The chain couples TRBV4-2 to TRBJ2-3, with D possibly matching TRBD2 (6 bases). V shed 4 bases and J shed 2 bases, with 19 bases lying between them. The CDR3 has 17 amino acids. CDR1 is LGHNA and CDR2 is YNFKEQ in the germline V gene. DNA for the CDR3: TGTGCCAGCAGCCTCGGGACTCTCGAGACGTACACAGATACGCAGTATTTT. It codes for CASSLGTLETYTDTQYF.

The V gene is TRBV9, the J gene TRBJ2-2, with 7 bases lining up with TRBD1. J gave up 4 bases and V 6 bases, and 18 bases lay outside the gene matches. The CDR3 is made up of 18 amino acids. The germline gives CDR1 SGDLS, CDR2 YYNGEE. This CDR3 reads CASNYTLTGSGGTGELFF. Here the CDR3 DNA reads TGTGCCAGCAACTACACTTTGACAGGGTCGGGCGGCACCGGGGAGCTGTTTTTT.

This clone has only one observation. J is TRBJ1-2 and V is TRBV5-6, with TRBD1 identical over 8 bases. V shed 4 bases, J shed 7 bases, and the junction held 3 bases outside the gene matches. From germline, CDR1 is SGHDT and CDR2 YYEEEE. CDR3 length equals 12 residues. The CDR3 nucleotides are TGTGCCAGCAGCCCGACAGGGGCTGGCTACACCTTC. It is translated as CASSPTGAGYTF. Full variable domain (rest looked up from reference TRBV5-6 and TRBJ1-2): DAGVTQSPTHLIKTRGQQVTLRCSPKSGHDTVSWYQQALGQGPQFIFQYYEEEERQRGNFPDRFSGHQFPNYSSELNVNALLLGDSALYLCASSPTGAGYTFGSGTRLTVV.

This chain joins TRBV15 and TRBJ1-5; TRBD1 agrees at 7 bases. Trimming cost V 4 bases and J 5 bases; bases outside gene matches: 5. The CDR3 contains 14 residues. Germline lookup yields CDR1 LNHNV and CDR2 YYDKDF (reference sequence). The DNA of the CDR3 is TGTGCCACCAGCAAGGGGGCGTCGGATCAGCCCCAGCATTTT. This gives the protein CATSKGASDQPQHF.

CDR3 residues: CATSREVRSEQYF. CDR3 nucleotide sequence: TGTGCCACCAGCAGAGAGGTCCGGAGCGAGCAGTACTTC. V is TRBV15 and J is TRBJ2-7; no clear D gene. This CDR3 comprises 13 residues. Deletions cut 0 bases from V and 6 bases from J, with 9 bases between. Germline CDR1 LNHNV, CDR2 YYDKDF (reference sequence).

The gene calls are TRBV7-8 and TRBJ2-7; TRBD1 aligns across 8 bases. Per the germline V gene, CDR1 is SGHVS and CDR2 is FQNEAQ. The CDR3 runs 12 residues. Trimming at V came to 5 bases and at J to 9 bases, leaving 6 bases not matched to a gene. This CDR3 reads CASSETGQGQYF. DNA of the CDR3: TGTGCCAGCAGCGAAACCGGACAGGGGCAGTACTTC.

A note on this clone: A read error may produce the germline difference seen at one junction end. The chain combines TRBV7-3 with TRBJ2-1; D call uncertain. CDR3 length equals 15 residues. CDR1 is SGHTA, CDR2 FQGTGA, per germline. The CDR3 nucleotides are TGTGCCAGCAGCCTAACACTGAGCTCCTACAATGAGCAGTTCTTC. Its translation is CASSLTLSSYNEQFF. Full variable domain (outside the CDR3, taken from reference TRBV7-3 and TRBJ2-1): GAGVSQTPSNKVTEKGKYVELRCDPISGHTALYWYRQSLGQGPEFLIYFQGTGAADDSGLPNDRFFAVRPEGSVSTLKIQRTERGDSAVYLCASSLTLSSYNEQFFGPGTRLTVL.

In its sample, this clone was seen once. This chain joins TRBV6-4 and TRBJ1-1, with D possibly matching TRBD1 (5 bases). The CDR3 has 13 amino acids. Germline CDR1 MRHNA, CDR2 SNTAGT. V was trimmed by 0 bases and J by 8 bases, leaving 10 bases between them. The DNA for the CDR3 is TGTGCCAGCAGTGACTCACCTCAGGGAGAAGCTTTCTTT. As protein: CASSDSPQGEAFF.

The chain joins TRBV6-1 to TRBJ2-4; 10 nucleotides match TRBD1. CDR1 is MNHNS and CDR2 is SASEGT in the germline V gene. The CDR3 loop spans 15 amino acids. With 6 bases clipped from V and 2 bases from J, the junction kept 4 bases outside the gene matches. CDR3 in amino acids: CASSRDRGSKNIQYF. CDR3 bases: TGTGCCAGCAGCCGGGACAGGGGATCCAAAAACATTCAGTACTTC.

V usage is TRBV4-3 and J usage is TRBJ1-4; 7 positions match TRBD1. Germline assignment: CDR1 LGHNA and CDR2 YSLEER. The trim removed 3 bases at V and 5 bases at J, leaving 6 bases unmatched. The CDR3 runs 15 residues. The CDR3 sequence: CASSQGDSWNEKLFF. The CDR3 DNA reads TGCGCCAGCAGCCAGGGGGACAGCTGGAATGAAAAACTGTTTTTT.

The chain joins TRBV11-2 to TRBJ1-2; D gene uncertain. Germline V gene sequence: CDR1 SGHAT, CDR2 FQNNGV. This CDR3 spans 13 amino acids. V lost 5 bases to trimming and J lost 5 bases, with 12 bases between them. DNA for the CDR3: TGTGCCAGCAGCCGCTCTAAAAAATATGGCTACACCTTC. Amino acids: CASSRSKKYGYTF.

V gene TRBV5-6 combines with J gene TRBJ1-2; D possibly corresponds to TRBD1 (6 bases). V lost 3 bases, J lost 4 bases, and 10 bases lay in between. This CDR3 is built from 13 residues. Germline CDR1 reads SGHDT; CDR2 reads YYEEEE. The chain's CDR3 is CASSSDRFYGYTF. CDR3 sequence (DNA): TGTGCCAGCAGCTCCGACAGGTTCTATGGCTACACCTTC. Full variable domain (missing parts from reference TRBV5-6 and TRBJ1-2): DAGVTQSPTHLIKTRGQQVTLRCSPKSGHDTVSWYQQALGQGPQFIFQYYEEEERQRGNFPDRFSGHQFPNYSSELNVNALLLGDSALYLCASSSDRFYGYTFGSGTRLTVV.

This clone was picked up a small number of times. The rearrangement links TRBV28 to TRBJ2-7; D might be TRBD2 (5 bases). The CDR3 has 11 amino acids. V was shortened by 7 bases and J by 2 bases, with 6 bases between the two germline ends. Germline CDR1 reads MDHEN; CDR2 reads SYDVKM. The CDR3 reads CASTGAYEQYF. As DNA, the CDR3 is TGTGCCAGCACCGGGGCCTACGAGCAGTACTTC.

The rearrangement joins TRBV10-1 to TRBJ2-7; D possibly corresponds to TRBD1 (6 bases). Trimming shortened V by 6 bases and J by 3 bases, and 9 bases separated the two germline ends. The CDR3 is 12 amino acids. The germline V gene encodes CDR1 WNHNN and CDR2 SYGVQD (reference sequence). CDR3 bases: TGCGCCAGCAGGGGGGCGTACTACGAGCAGTACTTC. Translating it yields CASRGAYYEQYF.

The rearrangement links TRBV19 to TRBJ2-5; tentatively, D is TRBD1 (6 bases). Per the germline V gene, CDR1 is LNHDA and CDR2 is SQIVND (reference sequence). With 5 bases removed from V and 5 bases from J, the gap between germline ends came to 18 bases. The CDR3 length is 15 residues. CDR3 DNA: TGTGCCAGTAGTGATCCGGGACACCTTGGGGAGACCCAGTACTTC. Protein sequence: CASSDPGHLGETQYF.

Relative to its sample, this clone is large. The chain employs TRBV6-4 and TRBJ2-2; TRBD2 matches at 9 bases. The CDR3 totals 15 residues. V was pared by 2 bases and J by 8 bases, with 6 bases of the junction left unmatched. Per the germline V gene, CDR1 is MRHNA and CDR2 is SNTAGT. The CDR3 DNA is TGTGCCAGCAGTGACATCCTAGCGGGAAGTGGGGAGCTGTTTTTT. This sequence encodes CASSDILAGSGELFF.

The V gene is TRBV5-6, the J gene TRBJ2-5, with 11 bases that match TRBD2. Germline CDR1 reads SGHDT; CDR2 reads YYEEEE. This CDR3 is 15 amino acids long. V trimming: 1 base; J trimming: 4 bases; junction bases outside the gene matches: 3. CDR3 amino acids: CASSLTSGGRETQYF. The DNA for the CDR3 is TGTGCCAGCAGCTTGACTAGCGGGGGAAGAGAGACCCAGTACTTC.

This chain connects TRBV7-8 to TRBJ1-2, with 7 positions matching TRBD1. In germline, CDR1 is SGHVS, CDR2 FQNEAQ. The V segment lost 5 bases and the J segment 2 bases; nucleotides outside the gene matches: 8. The CDR3 consists of 15 residues. CDR3 protein: CASSPPGQLNYGYTF. The CDR3, as DNA: TGTGCCAGCAGCCCCCCGGGACAGCTAAACTATGGCTACACCTTC.

CDR3 DNA sequence: TGTGCCAGCAGCCGGTGGGGGCCCGTGTTCTCTGGAAACACCATATATTTT. Translated: CASSRWGPVFSGNTIYF. V is TRBV5-5 and J is TRBJ1-3; TRBD1 is a possible D gene (6 bases). V dropped 4 bases and J dropped 0 bases, with 17 bases sitting between them. CDR1 is SGHKS, CDR2 YYEKEE, per germline (reference sequence). This CDR3 spans 17 amino acids.

The gene calls are TRBV5-1 and TRBJ1-4; 9 bases map to TRBD1. This CDR3 has 14 residues. V was clipped by 2 bases and J by 8 bases; unmatched bases: 4. The germline CDR1 and CDR2 sequences are SGHRS and YFSETQ. In DNA form, the CDR3 reads TGCGCCAGCAGCTTAAGACAGGGGGGAGAAAAACTGTTTTTT. Its translation is CASSLRQGGEKLFF.

This clone occurred once. The chain carries TRBV2 and TRBJ1-2; TRBD1 aligns across 8 bases. Germline lookup yields CDR1 SNHLY and CDR2 FYNNEI. V shed 4 bases, J shed 3 bases, and the junction held 4 bases outside the gene matches. This CDR3 is 14 amino acids long. CDR3 DNA sequence: TGTGCCAGCAGTGGAGGACAGGGAGACTATGGCTACACCTTC. Translated, it gives CASSGGQGDYGYTF.